This T cell receptor beta chain was recovered during a study of healthy donors' naive CD4 and CD8 T cells. Study results and limitations: Alpha and beta chains were sequenced in bulk without pairing. Possible naive T cell homeostatic proliferation bias remained unaddressed. Naive CD4+ and CD8+ cells reportedly differed in usage of most V and J genes.

Naive CD4+ cells were sorted as CD4+CD8-CD45RO-CD45RA+; naive CD8+ as CD8+CD4-CD45RA+CD27bright. A linear amplification protocol produced the TCR libraries from about 450 ng of total RNA. MiXCR, applied by TCRdb to the reads, yields one record per CDR3 protein. Here the sample spans about 180,000 distinct CDR3 sequences, 65% to 80% being singletons. In germline, CDR1 is MNHEY, CDR2 SMNVEV (reference sequence). Trimming shortened V by 6 bases and J by 5 bases, and 20 bases separated the two germline ends. This CDR3 contains 15 residues. Details on this clonotype: Its matching antigen is unknown.

This chain connects TRBV27 to TRBJ2-7; maybe TRBD1 (7 bases). This receptor was taken from a pool of human donors in good health; the sample pools cells from several healthy donors. Specimen: naive CD4+ and CD8+ T cells sorted from blood, pooled from several donors. As DNA, the CDR3 is TGTGCCAGCAGCAGGGGGGAGCCCAGGGGCAACGAGCAGTACTTC. The encoded protein is CASSRGEPRGNEQYF.